This T cell receptor (beta chain) originates from a study of blood T cell repertoires in COVID-19. TCRdb keeps only in-frame clones here, not all; method: immunoSEQ multiplex PCR. The sample shows a few hundred thousand clones, approximately 86% of them seen only once. The Seattle patients joined while their infection was active and were tracked longitudinally afterward. This receptor was identified in a woman aged 60-75 years with COVID-19, enrolled during active disease. Sequencing used peripheral blood.

The CDR3 is CASSWAGYTEAFF. CDR3 coding DNA: TGTGCCAGCAGCTGGGCAGGGTACACTGAAGCTTTCTTT. The V and J genes are TRBV7-3 and TRBJ1-1; D is perhaps TRBD1 (5 bases). The CDR3 loop spans 13 amino acids. CDR1 is SGHTA, CDR2 FQGTGA, per germline. V lost 4 bases, J lost 3 bases, and 9 bases lay in between.